This entry lists 13 T cell receptor beta chains sequenced from one sample in a study of T cell responses to AZD1222 COVID-19 vaccine. TCRdb keeps only in-frame clones here, not all; method: immunoSEQ multiplex PCR. This sample has 50,000 to 70,000 clones; roughly 89% occur once, and the top ten carry about 6.3%. Sequences were derived from peripheral blood, sampled 28 days after the second AZD1222 dose. All receptors derive from an adult who received the AZD1222 COVID-19 vaccine.

The chain combines TRBV18 with TRBJ2-7, with TRBD2 identical over 9 bases. Germline assignment: CDR1 KGHSH and CDR2 LQKENI. Trimming took 5 bases from V and 0 from J; bases not matched to a gene: 2. The CDR3 contains 14 residues. CDR3 bases: TGTGCCAGCTCAGCGGGAGGGGGCTCCTACGAGCAGTACTTC. This codes for CASSAGGGSYEQYF.

The V gene is TRBV9, the J gene TRBJ1-2, with D perhaps matching TRBD1 (5 bases). The CDR3 consists of 14 residues. Germline CDR1 and CDR2: SGDLS and YYNGEE. The V end was cut by 5 bases, the J end by 2 bases, with 13 bases between. CDR3 coding DNA: TGTGCCAGCAGTACATTGGGACGGAACTATGGCTACACCTTC. Its translation is CASSTLGRNYGYTF. Drawing the rest from reference TRBV9 and TRBJ1-2, the complete variable domain is DSGVTQTPKHLITATGQRVTLRCSPRSGDLSVYWYQQSLDQGLQFLIQYYNGEERAKGNILERFSAQQFPDLHSELNLSSLELGDSALYFCASSTLGRNYGYTFGSGTRLTVV.

The chain carries TRBV5-1 and TRBJ1-2; D uncertain. CDR3 length: 15 residues. Trimming removed 3 bases at V and 2 bases at J, with 14 bases between. Germline-derived CDR1 and CDR2 are SGHRS and YFSETQ. The CDR3 sequence: CASSSRDTDNYGYTF. The CDR3 DNA sequence: TGCGCCAGCAGCTCGCGTGACACCGACAACTATGGCTACACCTTC.

The J gene is TRBJ2-5, the V gene TRBV6-5; D might be TRBD1 or TRBD2, each matching 6 bases. Between the trimmed V and J ends, which lost 4 bases and 5 bases, there was a span of 17 bases. This CDR3 region has 15 residues. The germline V gene encodes CDR1 MNHEY and CDR2 SVGAGI. CDR3 sequence (DNA): TGTGCCAGCAGTTTCTTAACCGGGGGCCGGGAGACCCAGTACTTC. Protein sequence: CASSFLTGGRETQYF.

The chain recombines TRBV2 with TRBJ2-7, with D tentatively TRBD1 (6 bases). The CDR3 loop spans 12 amino acids. CDR1 SNHLY and CDR2 FYNNEI come from the germline V gene. Trimming shortened V by 8 bases and J by 3 bases, and 11 bases separated the two germline ends. The CDR3 loop is CASSEQGYEQYF. CDR3 nucleotide sequence: TGTGCCAGCTCCGAACAGGGCTACGAGCAGTACTTC.

The V and J genes are TRBV19 and TRBJ2-3; 10 nucleotides agree with TRBD2. Germline V lookup: CDR1 LNHDA, CDR2 SQIVND (reference sequence). The CDR3 loop spans 14 amino acids. V shed 9 bases and J 3 bases; nucleotides not matched to a gene: 6. This chain's CDR3 is CASRRAGGTDTQYF. The DNA of the CDR3 is TGTGCCAGCCGCAGAGCGGGAGGGACAGATACGCAGTATTTT.

The genes are TRBV9 and TRBJ1-6; D perhaps matches TRBD1 (5 bases). V dropped 3 bases and J dropped 5 bases, with 9 bases sitting between them. This CDR3 is 14 amino acids long. Germline loops: CDR1 SGDLS, CDR2 YYNGEE. The DNA for the CDR3 is TGTGCCAGCAGCGGTTGGGACGATAATTCACCCCTCCACTTT. Translating gives CASSGWDDNSPLHF. The full variable domain, in which reference TRBV9 and TRBJ1-6 provide the parts outside the CDR3, is DSGVTQTPKHLITATGQRVTLRCSPRSGDLSVYWYQQSLDQGLQFLIQYYNGEERAKGNILERFSAQQFPDLHSELNLSSLELGDSALYFCASSGWDDNSPLHFGNGTRLTVT.

The rearrangement links TRBV15 to TRBJ2-7; TRBD1 matches 9 bases. The germline CDR1 and CDR2 sequences are LNHNV and YYDKDF (reference sequence). The CDR3 is 15 amino acids. V was clipped by 2 bases and J by 4 bases; unmatched bases: 6. The CDR3 DNA reads TGTGCCACCAGCAGACCCACAGGGGGCTCTTACGAGCAGTACTTC. Residues: CATSRPTGGSYEQYF. Filled out from reference TRBV15 and TRBJ2-7, the complete variable domain reads DAMVIQNPRYQVTQFGKPVTLSCSQTLNHNVMYWYQQKSSQAPKLLFHYYDKDFNNEADTPDNFQSRRPNTSFCFLDIRSPGLGDTAMYLCATSRPTGGSYEQYFGPGTRLTVT.

The chain combines TRBV4-1 with TRBJ1-5; D is possibly TRBD1 (6 bases). The CDR3 has 16 residues. The germline gives CDR1 MGHRA, CDR2 YSYEKL. Trimming cost V 0 bases and J 7 bases, with 16 bases left between them. CDR3 sequence reads: CASSQDPGATPQPQHF. DNA of the CDR3: TGCGCCAGCAGCCAAGATCCGGGGGCGACTCCCCAGCCCCAGCATTTT.

The chain uses TRBV29-1 and TRBJ1-2; unclear D gene. The V end lost 6 bases, the J end lost 8 bases, and 10 bases lay between the germline ends. The V gene's germline CDR1 is SQVTM and CDR2 ANQGSEA. CDR3 length: 10 residues. The CDR3 coding sequence is TGCAGCGTCTGGGGTGGCGGCTACACCTTC. Translated, it gives CSVWGGGYTF.

The chain combines TRBV18 with TRBJ1-5, with 7 bases that match TRBD1. Germline CDR1 KGHSH, CDR2 LQKENI. The ends lost 3 bases at V and 0 bases at J; junction bases unmatched: 5. The CDR3 has 16 amino acids. The CDR3 protein is CASSPPGQLSNQPQHF. CDR3 in DNA: TGTGCCAGCTCACCCCCGGGACAGCTTAGCAATCAGCCCCAGCATTTT.

The CDR3 DNA reads TGCGCCAGCAGCATCGGGGACGGGCAATCGCCCTATAATTCACCCCTCCACTTT. Translation gives CASSIGDGQSPYNSPLHF. The chain couples TRBV5-1 to TRBJ1-6; perhaps TRBD1 as D (5 bases). The CDR3 spans 18 residues. Germline V gene lookup returns CDR1 SGHRS and CDR2 YFSETQ. Deletions cut 4 bases from V and 2 bases from J, with 19 bases between.

This clone occurred once. The chain combines TRBV3-1 (or the pseudogene TRBV3-2) with TRBJ1-2; no reliable D call. Trimming pared 0 bases from V and 3 bases from J, leaving 17 bases between. Germline V lookup: CDR1 LGHDT, CDR2 YNNKEL (reference sequence). The CDR3 has 17 residues. The CDR3 DNA reads TGTGCCAGCAGCCAAGATCAGGTTTCAGGCAGAGACTATGGCTACACCTTC. As protein: CASSQDQVSGRDYGYTF.